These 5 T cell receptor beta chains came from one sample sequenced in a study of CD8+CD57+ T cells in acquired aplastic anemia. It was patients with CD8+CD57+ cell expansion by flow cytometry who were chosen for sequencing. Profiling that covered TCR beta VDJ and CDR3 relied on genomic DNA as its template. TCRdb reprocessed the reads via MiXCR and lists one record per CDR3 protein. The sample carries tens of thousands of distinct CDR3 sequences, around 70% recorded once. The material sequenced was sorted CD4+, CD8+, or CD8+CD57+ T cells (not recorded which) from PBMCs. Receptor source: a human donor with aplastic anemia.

CDR3: CASSIRPGLSNEKLFF. In DNA form, the CDR3 reads TGTGCCAGTAGTATACGTCCAGGGCTGAGTAATGAAAAACTGTTTTTT. The chain links TRBV19 to TRBJ1-4; possibly TRBD1 for D (5 bases). The CDR3 has 16 residues. V was cut by 2 bases and J by 4 bases, with 14 bases left in between. Germline values: CDR1 LNHDA, CDR2 SQIVND (reference sequence).

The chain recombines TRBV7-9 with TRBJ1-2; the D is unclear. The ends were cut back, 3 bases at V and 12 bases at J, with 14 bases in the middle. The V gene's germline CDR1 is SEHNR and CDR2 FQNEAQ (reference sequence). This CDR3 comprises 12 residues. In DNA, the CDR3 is TGTGCCAGCAGCTTGGGAGGCTCTGGAAACACCTTC. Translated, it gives CASSLGGSGNTF.

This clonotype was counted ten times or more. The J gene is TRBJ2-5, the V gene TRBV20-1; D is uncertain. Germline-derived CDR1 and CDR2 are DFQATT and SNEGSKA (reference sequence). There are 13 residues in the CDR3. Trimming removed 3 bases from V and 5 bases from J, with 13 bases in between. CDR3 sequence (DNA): TGCAGTGCTAGGGCCCTACACCGGGAGACCCAGTACTTC. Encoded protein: CSARALHRETQYF.

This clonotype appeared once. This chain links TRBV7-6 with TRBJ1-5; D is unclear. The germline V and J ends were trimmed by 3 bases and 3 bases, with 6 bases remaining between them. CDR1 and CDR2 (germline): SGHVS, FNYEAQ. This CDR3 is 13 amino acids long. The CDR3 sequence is CASSFDPNQPQHF. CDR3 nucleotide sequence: TGTGCCAGCAGCTTTGACCCCAATCAGCCCCAGCATTTT.

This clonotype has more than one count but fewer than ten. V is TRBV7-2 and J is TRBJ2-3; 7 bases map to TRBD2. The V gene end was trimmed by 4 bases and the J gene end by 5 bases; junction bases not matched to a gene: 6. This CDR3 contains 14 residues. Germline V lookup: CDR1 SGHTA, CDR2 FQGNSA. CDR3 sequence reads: CASSSSGVGDTQYF. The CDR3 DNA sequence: TGTGCCAGCAGCTCAAGCGGGGTGGGAGATACGCAGTATTTT.